Reported below is one T cell receptor (beta chain). The antigen remains unidentified. These data come from a study of T-cell memory formation after mild COVID-19. The overall study: For the most part, TCR clusters were specific to one donor. Regarding the study as a whole: A balance of CD4 and CD8 characterized clones contracting day 15 to 85, whereas later expanders leaned CD4+. Chiefly within CM and EM were the contracting CD4+ clones; CD8+ ones were within EMRA.

CDR1 is KGHSH and CDR2 is LQKENI in the germline V gene. The CDR3 runs 15 residues. The V and J ends lost 5 bases and 8 bases respectively, with 16 bases between them. TCRdb analysed the 5' RACE reads with MiXCR anew, one entry per CDR3 protein. The profile shows around 530,000 distinct CDR3 sequences, 20% to 25% of them singletons. The sequence derives from an adult woman who had mild COVID-19 (a few samples of this study predate the infection). Cell type and time point are not known. The sequencing sample was made of PBMCs or a T cell subset sorted from them (not recorded which). This sequence joins TRBV18 and TRBJ1-6, with D unresolved. In DNA, the CDR3 is TGTGCCAGCTCATTGTCGACTGACTTTTATTCACCCCTCCACTTT. Translation: CASSLSTDFYSPLHF.